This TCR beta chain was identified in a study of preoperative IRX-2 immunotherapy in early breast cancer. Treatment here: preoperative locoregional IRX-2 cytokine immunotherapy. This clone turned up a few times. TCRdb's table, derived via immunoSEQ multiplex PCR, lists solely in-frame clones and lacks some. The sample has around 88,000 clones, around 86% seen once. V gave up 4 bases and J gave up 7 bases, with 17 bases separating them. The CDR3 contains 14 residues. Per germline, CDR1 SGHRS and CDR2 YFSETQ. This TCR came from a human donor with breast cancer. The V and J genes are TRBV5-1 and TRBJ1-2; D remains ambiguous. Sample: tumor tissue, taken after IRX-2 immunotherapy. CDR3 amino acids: CASSPDLYLSGYTF. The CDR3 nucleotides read TGCGCCAGCAGCCCGGACCTCTATCTTTCTGGCTACACCTTC.